The 7 T cell receptor beta chains below all came from one sample that was sequenced in a study of preoperative IRX-2 immunotherapy in early breast cancer. Stated treatment: preoperative locoregional IRX-2 cytokine immunotherapy. The assay was immunoSEQ multiplex PCR, and TCRdb's table has in-frame clones only and misses some. The repertoire holds 5,000 to 7,000 clones, approximately 58% seen once, with approximately 10% in the top ten. The sequences come from tumor tissue, collected before IRX-2 immunotherapy. Source of these receptors: a human donor with breast cancer.

The V gene is TRBV7-2, the J gene TRBJ1-5; D is possibly TRBD1 (6 bases). The CDR3 runs to 13 residues. V was pared by 5 bases and J by 6 bases, with 11 bases between. Per germline, CDR1 SGHTA and CDR2 FQGNSA. The CDR3 reads CASSPGTLQPQHF. In nucleotides, the CDR3 is TGTGCCAGCAGCCCCGGGACACTTCAGCCCCAGCATTTT. Full variable domain (missing parts from reference TRBV7-2 and TRBJ1-5): GAGVSQSPSNKVTEKGKDVELRCDPISGHTALYWYRQSLGQGLEFLIYFQGNSAPDKSGLPSDRFSAERTGGSVSTLTIQRTQQEDSAVYLCASSPGTLQPQHFGDGTRLSIL.

The V and J genes are TRBV19 and TRBJ1-1, with D maybe TRBD1 (6 bases). This CDR3 contains 13 residues. V was shortened by 4 bases and J by 4 bases, with 10 bases between the two germline ends. Germline-derived CDR1 and CDR2 are LNHDA and SQIVND (reference sequence). CDR3 DNA sequence: TGTGCCAGTAGTAGGGGGCAGGGCACTGAAGCTTTCTTT. Amino acids: CASSRGQGTEAFF.

J is TRBJ2-3 and V is TRBV6-8; weak D call: TRBD2 (6 bases). Germline V gene data show CDR1 as MNHGY and CDR2 as SAAAGT. The CDR3 contains 16 residues. The V and J ends lost 3 bases and 6 bases respectively, with 19 bases between them. DNA of the CDR3: TGTGCCAGCAGTTATCGCATCGGGGACTTCATCGATACGCAGTATTTT. Amino acids: CASSYRIGDFIDTQYF.

This clone has only a few counts. This chain uses TRBV18 with TRBJ1-1; no firm D call. CDR1 KGHSH and CDR2 LQKENI come from the germline V gene. This CDR3 is built from 12 residues. V was pared by 4 bases and J by 8 bases, with 11 bases between. CDR3 in DNA: TGTGCCAGCTCACTCGACCGGAACGAAGCTTTCTTT. The encoded protein is CASSLDRNEAFF. The full variable domain, rest sourced from reference TRBV18 and TRBJ1-1, is NAGVMQNPRHLVRRRGQEARLRCSPMKGHSHVYWYRQLPEEGLKFMVYLQKENIIDESGMPKERFSAEFPKEGPSILRIQQVVRGDSAAYFCASSLDRNEAFFGQGTRLTVV.

The chain has TRBV6-8 and TRBJ1-4; a weak D match, TRBD1 (5 bases). The CDR3 is made up of 14 amino acids. Trimming stripped 5 bases from V and 10 bases from J, with 17 bases between. The V gene's germline CDR1 is MNHGY and CDR2 SAAAGT. The CDR3 DNA sequence: TGTGCCAGCAGTACCTCCGGGGCGGGCGGAAAACTGTTTTTT. Protein: CASSTSGAGGKLFF.

This rearrangement joins TRBV19 to TRBJ2-3, with a possible D match to TRBD2 (6 bases). This CDR3 is built from 13 residues. V gave up 10 bases and J gave up 6 bases, with 17 bases separating them. The germline gives CDR1 LNHDA, CDR2 SQIVND (reference sequence). The chain's CDR3 is CATSRLTSDTQYF. The DNA for the CDR3 is TGTGCCACCTCTAGGTTGACTAGTGATACGCAGTATTTT.

V gene TRBV18 combines with J gene TRBJ2-1, with 13 bases fitting TRBD2. Trimming removed 3 bases from V and 10 bases from J; junction bases left unmatched: 15. The germline V gene encodes CDR1 KGHSH and CDR2 LQKENI. The CDR3 totals 18 residues. CDR3 sequence: CASSPTAILAGGLGEQFF. CDR3 in DNA: TGTGCCAGCTCACCCACTGCGATACTAGCGGGAGGGCTAGGGGAGCAGTTCTTC.